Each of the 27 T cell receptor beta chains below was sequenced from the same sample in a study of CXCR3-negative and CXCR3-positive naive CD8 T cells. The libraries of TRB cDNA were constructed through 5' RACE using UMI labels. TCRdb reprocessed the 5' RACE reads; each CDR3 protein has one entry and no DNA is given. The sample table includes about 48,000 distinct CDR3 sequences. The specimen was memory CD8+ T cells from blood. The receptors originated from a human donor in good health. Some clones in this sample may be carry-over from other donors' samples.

CDR3 residues: CSARTSGSHEQYF. The chain carries TRBV20-1 and TRBJ2-7; TCRdb proposes TRBD2, but this gene call is untestable without DNA. The CDR3 extends over 13 amino acids. The germline V gene has CDR1 DFQATT and CDR2 SNEGSKA (reference sequence).

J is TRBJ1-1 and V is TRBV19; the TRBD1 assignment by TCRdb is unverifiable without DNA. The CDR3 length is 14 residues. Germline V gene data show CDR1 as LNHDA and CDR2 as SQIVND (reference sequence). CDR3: CASEVGSRNTEAFF. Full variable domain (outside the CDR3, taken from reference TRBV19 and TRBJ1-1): DGGITQSPKYLFRKEGQNVTLSCEQNLNHDAMYWYRQDPGQGLRLIYYSQIVNDFQKGDIAEGYSVSREKKESFPLTVTSAQKNPTAFYLCASEVGSRNTEAFFGQGTRLTVV.

CDR3 region: CASSPRTGWAVQETQYF. This chain connects TRBV7-9 to TRBJ2-5; absent DNA, TCRdb's TRBD1 call cannot be checked. CDR3 length equals 17 residues. The germline CDR1 and CDR2 sequences are SEHNR and FQNEAQ (reference sequence).

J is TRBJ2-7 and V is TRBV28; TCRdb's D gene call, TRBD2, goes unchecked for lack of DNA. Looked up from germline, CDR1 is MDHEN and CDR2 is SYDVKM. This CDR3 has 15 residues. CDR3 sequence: CASSSRLAGLYEQYF.

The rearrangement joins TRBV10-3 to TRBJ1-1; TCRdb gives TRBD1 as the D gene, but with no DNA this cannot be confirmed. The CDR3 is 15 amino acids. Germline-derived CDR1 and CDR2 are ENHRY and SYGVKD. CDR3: CAISPSEGHNTEAFF.

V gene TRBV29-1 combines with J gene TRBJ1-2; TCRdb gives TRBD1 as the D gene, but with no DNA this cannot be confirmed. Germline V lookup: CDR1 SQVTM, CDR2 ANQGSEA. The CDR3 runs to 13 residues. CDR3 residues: CSVPLGGASGYTF.

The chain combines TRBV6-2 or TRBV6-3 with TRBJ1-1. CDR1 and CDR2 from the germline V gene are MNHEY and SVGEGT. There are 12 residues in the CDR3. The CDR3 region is CASRHQRIEAFF.

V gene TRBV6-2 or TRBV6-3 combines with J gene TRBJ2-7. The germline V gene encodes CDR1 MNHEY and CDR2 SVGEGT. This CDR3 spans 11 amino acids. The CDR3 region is CASSSQSEQYF.

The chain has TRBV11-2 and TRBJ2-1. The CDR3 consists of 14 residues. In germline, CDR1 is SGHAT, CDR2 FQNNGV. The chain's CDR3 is CASSSGSSYNEQFF.

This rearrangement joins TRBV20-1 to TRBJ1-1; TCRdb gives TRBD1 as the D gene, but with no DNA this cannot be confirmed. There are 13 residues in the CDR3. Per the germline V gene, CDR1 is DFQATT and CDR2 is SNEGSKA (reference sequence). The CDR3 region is CSARDDRDTEAFF.

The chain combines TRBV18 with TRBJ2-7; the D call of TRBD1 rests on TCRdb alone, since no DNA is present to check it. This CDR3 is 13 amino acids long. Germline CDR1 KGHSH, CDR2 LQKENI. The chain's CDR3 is CASSPGGNYEQYF.

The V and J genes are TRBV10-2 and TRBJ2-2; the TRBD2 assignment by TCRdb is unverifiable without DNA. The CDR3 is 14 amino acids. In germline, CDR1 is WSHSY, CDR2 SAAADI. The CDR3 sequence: CASSDSGEAGELFF.

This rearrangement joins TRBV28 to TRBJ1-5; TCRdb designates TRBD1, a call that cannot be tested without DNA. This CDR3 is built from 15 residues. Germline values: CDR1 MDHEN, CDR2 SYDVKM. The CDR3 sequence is CASSFGRGVNQPQHF. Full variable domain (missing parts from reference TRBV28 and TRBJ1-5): DVKVTQSSRYLVKRTGEKVFLECVQDMDHENMFWYRQDPGLGLRLIYFSYDVKMKEKGDIPEGYSVSREKKERFSLILESASTNQTSMYLCASSFGRGVNQPQHFGDGTRLSIL.

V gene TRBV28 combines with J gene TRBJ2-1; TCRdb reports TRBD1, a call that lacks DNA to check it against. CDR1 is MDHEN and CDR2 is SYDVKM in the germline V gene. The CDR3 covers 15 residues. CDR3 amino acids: CASSLGQGLWNEQFF.

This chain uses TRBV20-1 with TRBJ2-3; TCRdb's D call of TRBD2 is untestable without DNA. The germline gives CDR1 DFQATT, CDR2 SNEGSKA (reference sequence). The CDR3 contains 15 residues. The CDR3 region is CSASPRALHTDTQYF.

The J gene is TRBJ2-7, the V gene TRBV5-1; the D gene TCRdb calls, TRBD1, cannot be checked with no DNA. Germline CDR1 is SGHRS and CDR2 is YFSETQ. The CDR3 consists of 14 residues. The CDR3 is CASSYGQGAYEQYF. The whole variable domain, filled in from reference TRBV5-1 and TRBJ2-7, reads KAGVTQTPRYLIKTRGQQVTLSCSPISGHRSVSWYQQTPGQGLQFLFEYFSETQRNKGNFPGRFSGRQFSNSRSEMNVSTLELGDSALYLCASSYGQGAYEQYFGPGTRLTVT.

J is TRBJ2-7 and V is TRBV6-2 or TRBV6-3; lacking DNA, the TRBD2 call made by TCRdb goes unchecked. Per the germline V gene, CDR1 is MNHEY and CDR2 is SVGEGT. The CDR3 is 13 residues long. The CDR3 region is CASNQVLAVEQYF.

The CDR3 loop reads CASRTGGSGPYGYTF. This rearrangement joins TRBV12-3 or TRBV12-4 to TRBJ1-2; absent DNA, TCRdb's TRBD1 call cannot be checked. The CDR3 has 15 amino acids.

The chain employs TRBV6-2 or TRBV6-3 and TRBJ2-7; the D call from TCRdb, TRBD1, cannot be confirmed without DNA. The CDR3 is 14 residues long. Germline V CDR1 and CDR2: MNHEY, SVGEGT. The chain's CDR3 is CASSYVAGNYEQYF.

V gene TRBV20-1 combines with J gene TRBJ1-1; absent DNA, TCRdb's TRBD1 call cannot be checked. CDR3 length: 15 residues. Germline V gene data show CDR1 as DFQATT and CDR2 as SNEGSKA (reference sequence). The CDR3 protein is CSARTPGRENTEAFF.

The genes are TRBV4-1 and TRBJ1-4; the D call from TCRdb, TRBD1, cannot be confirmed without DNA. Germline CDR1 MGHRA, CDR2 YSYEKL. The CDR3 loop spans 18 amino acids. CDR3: CASSQGIFGGTGNEKLFF.

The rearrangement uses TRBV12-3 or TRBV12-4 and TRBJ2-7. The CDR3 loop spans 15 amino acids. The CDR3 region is CASRPDGGGSYEQYF.

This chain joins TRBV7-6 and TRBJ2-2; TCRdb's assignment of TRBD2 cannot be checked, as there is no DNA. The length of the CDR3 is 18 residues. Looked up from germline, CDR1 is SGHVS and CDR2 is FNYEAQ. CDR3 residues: CASSSGLAGTTNTGELFF.

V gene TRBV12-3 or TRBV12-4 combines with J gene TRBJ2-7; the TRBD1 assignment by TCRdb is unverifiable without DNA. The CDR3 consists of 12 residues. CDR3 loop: CASSFGRNEQYF.

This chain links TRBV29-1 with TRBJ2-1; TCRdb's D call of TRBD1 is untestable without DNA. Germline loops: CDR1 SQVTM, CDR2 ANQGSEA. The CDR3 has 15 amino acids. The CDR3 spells CSARAGTGIDDEQFF.

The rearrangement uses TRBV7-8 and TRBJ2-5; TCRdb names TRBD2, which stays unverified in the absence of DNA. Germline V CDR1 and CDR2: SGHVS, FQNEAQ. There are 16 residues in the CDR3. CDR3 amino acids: CASSYGFEGGRETQYF.

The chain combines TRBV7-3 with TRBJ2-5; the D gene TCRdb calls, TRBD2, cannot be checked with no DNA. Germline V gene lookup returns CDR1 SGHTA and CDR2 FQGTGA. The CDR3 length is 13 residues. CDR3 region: CASSEDGGETQYF.